This paragraph reports one T cell receptor (beta chain). The target antigen is unknown. Healthy bone marrow donors formed the donor group. PCR was performed using 60 Vbeta and 13 Jbeta primers. Sequencing used immunoSEQ multiplex PCR; TCRdb keeps in-frame clones, though not all of them. The repertoire consists of 90,000 to 120,000 clones, with more than 75% occurring once and the leading ten covering 2% to 3%. These data come from a study of cytomegalovirus exposure and HLA in healthy donors. Broader study findings: Reportedly, TCR beta sequences accurately predicted HLA-A and HLA-B alleles in most subjects. By HLA locus, TCR association rates varied in a later analysis, with DRB1 showing the most and HLA-C the fewest.

V lost 4 bases and J 5 bases, leaving 15 bases between the germline ends. This CDR3 is 14 amino acids long. Germline CDR1 SGHNT, CDR2 YYREEE (reference sequence). The sequenced sample was PBMCs. The source is a man aged 30 to 39 in good health and CMV-seropositive. The chain uses TRBV5-4 and TRBJ2-5; TRBD2 is a possible D gene (6 bases). The CDR3 loop is CASSDYMEGETQYF. The CDR3 coding sequence is TGTGCCAGCAGCGACTATATGGAGGGGGAGACCCAGTACTTC.